The present TCR beta chain was sequenced within a study of monozygotic twins with inflammatory bowel disease. With no T cell sorting beforehand, total RNA was isolated from whole blood. No DNA is given; TCRdb re-called the 5' RACE reads and lists each CDR3 protein once. The sample data list 150,000 or so distinct CDR3 sequences. Details on this clonotype: Its antigen remains unknown.

The CDR3 has 15 residues. The germline V gene encodes CDR1 LNHDA and CDR2 SQIVND (reference sequence). Study results and limitations: Part of the variability in patient repertoires may have come from differing immunosuppressive treatments. Especially with disease activity, IBD patients had fewer clonotypes in common with others than healthy twins did.

Source material: blood. This sequence joins TRBV19 and TRBJ2-1. This receptor was identified in a human donor with ulcerative colitis or Crohn's disease, or a healthy co-twin of an affected twin (not recorded which). CDR3 sequence reads: CASSKTSGSYNEQFF.